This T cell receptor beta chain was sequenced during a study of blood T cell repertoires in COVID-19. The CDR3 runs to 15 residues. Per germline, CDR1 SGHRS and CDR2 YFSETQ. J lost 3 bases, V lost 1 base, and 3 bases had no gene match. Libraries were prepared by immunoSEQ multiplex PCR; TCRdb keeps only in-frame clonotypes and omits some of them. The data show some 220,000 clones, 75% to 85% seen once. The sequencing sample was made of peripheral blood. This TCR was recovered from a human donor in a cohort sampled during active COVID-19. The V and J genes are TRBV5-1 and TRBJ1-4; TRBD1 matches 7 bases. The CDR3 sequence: CASSLNRGANEKLFF. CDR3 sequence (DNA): TGCGCCAGCAGCTTGAACAGGGGAGCTAATGAAAAACTGTTTTTT.